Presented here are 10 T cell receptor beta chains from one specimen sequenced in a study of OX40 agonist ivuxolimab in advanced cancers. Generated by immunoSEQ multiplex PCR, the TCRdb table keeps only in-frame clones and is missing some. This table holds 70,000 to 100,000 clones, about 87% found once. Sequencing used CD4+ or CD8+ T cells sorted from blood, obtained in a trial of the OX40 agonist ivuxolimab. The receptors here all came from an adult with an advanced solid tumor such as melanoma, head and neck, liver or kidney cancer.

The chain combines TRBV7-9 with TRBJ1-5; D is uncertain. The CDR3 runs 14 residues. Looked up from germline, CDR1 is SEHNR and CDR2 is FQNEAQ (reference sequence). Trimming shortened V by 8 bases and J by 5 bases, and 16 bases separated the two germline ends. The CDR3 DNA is TGTGCCAGCTCTCAGTCAAGTGGGGATCAGCCCCAGCATTTT. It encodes CASSQSSGDQPQHF.

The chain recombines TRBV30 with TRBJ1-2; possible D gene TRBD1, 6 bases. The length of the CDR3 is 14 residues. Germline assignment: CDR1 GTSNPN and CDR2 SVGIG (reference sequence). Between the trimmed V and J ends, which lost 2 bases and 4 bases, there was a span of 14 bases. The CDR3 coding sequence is TGTGCCTGGAGTATAACCGGGGGCAGCTATGGCTACACCTTC. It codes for CAWSITGGSYGYTF.

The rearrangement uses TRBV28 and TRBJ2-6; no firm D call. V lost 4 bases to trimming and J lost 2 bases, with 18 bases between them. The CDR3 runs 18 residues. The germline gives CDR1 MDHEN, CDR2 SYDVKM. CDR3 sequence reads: CASSWPDPQTPGANVLTF. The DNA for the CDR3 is TGTGCCAGCAGTTGGCCCGACCCGCAGACCCCTGGGGCCAACGTCCTGACTTTC. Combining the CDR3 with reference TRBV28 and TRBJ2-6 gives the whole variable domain DVKVTQSSRYLVKRTGEKVFLECVQDMDHENMFWYRQDPGLGLRLIYFSYDVKMKEKGDIPEGYSVSREKKERFSLILESASTNQTSMYLCASSWPDPQTPGANVLTFGAGSRLTVL.

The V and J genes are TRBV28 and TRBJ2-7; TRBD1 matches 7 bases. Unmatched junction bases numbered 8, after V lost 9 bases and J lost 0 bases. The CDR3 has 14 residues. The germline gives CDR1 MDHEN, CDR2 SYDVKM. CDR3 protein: CASRKDRVSYEQYF. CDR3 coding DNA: TGTGCCAGTAGGAAAGACAGGGTCTCCTACGAGCAGTACTTC.

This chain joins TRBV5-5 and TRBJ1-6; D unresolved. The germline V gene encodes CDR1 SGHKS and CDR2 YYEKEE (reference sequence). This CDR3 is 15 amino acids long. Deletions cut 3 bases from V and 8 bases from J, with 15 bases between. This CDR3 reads CASSSNWPMDSPLHF. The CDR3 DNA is TGTGCCAGCAGCTCGAATTGGCCCATGGATTCACCCCTCCACTTT.

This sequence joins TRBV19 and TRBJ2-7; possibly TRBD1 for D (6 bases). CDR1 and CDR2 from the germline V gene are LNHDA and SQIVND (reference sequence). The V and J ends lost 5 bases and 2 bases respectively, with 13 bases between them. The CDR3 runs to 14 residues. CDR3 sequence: CASSSATGPYEQYF. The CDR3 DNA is TGTGCCAGTAGTTCTGCGACAGGCCCCTACGAGCAGTACTTC.

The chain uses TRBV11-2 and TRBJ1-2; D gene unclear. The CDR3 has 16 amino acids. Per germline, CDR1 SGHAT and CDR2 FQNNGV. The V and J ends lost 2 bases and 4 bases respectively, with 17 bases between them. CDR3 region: CASSLTGAPSIYGYTF. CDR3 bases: TGTGCCAGCAGCTTAACCGGCGCCCCCTCAATCTATGGCTACACCTTC.

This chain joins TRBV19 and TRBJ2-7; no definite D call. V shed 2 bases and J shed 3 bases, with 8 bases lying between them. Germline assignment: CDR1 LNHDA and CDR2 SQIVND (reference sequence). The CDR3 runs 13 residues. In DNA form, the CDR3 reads TGTGCCAGTAGTATATCCACGGACTACGAGCAGTACTTC. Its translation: CASSISTDYEQYF.

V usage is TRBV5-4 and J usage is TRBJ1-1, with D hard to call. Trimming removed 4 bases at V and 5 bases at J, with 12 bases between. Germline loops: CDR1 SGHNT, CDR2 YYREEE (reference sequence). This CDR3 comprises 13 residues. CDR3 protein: CASSTWAGTEAFF. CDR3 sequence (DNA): TGTGCCAGCAGCACTTGGGCGGGGACTGAAGCTTTCTTT.

The CDR3 bases are TGTGCCAGCAGCTTAGACCTCGGGGGGAGCAATTTGGATGAGCAGTTCTTC. It is translated as CASSLDLGGSNLDEQFF. This chain joins TRBV11-3 and TRBJ2-1; 7 bases agree with TRBD2. The CDR3 runs 17 residues. The ends lost 0 bases at V and 8 bases at J; junction bases unmatched: 13. Germline values: CDR1 SGHNT, CDR2 YENEEA.